This TCR beta chain was obtained from a study of blood T cell repertoires in COVID-19. Study background: Material from acute and convalescent COVID-19 was sourced from the United States, Italy and Spain. Nucleic acid was either cDNA or gDNA, and it came from T cells, B-cell-depleted T cells, or PBMCs.

This clone was observed a handful of times. Source study methods: Estimation of nucleated cell counts relied on the amplification of reference gene primers. The protocol was immunoSEQ multiplex PCR, while the TCRdb copy is restricted to in-frame clones and leaves out a portion. The V and J calls and clone size come from that table; D and trimming were worked out from the DNA. This table has roughly 150,000 clones, approximately 90% appearing once. Unmatched junction bases numbered 3, after V lost 4 bases and J lost 2 bases. CDR1 MNHEY and CDR2 SVGEGT come from the germline V gene. The CDR3 has 16 amino acids.

Material: peripheral blood. This receptor was obtained from a man between 18 and 35 years old with COVID-19, enrolled during active disease. The V gene is TRBV6-2 or TRBV6-3, the J gene TRBJ2-7, with TRBD2 identical over 15 bases. CDR3 in DNA: TGTGCCAGCAGTTGGACTAGCGGGAGGGGTACCTACGAGCAGTACTTC. The encoded protein is CASSWTSGRGTYEQYF.